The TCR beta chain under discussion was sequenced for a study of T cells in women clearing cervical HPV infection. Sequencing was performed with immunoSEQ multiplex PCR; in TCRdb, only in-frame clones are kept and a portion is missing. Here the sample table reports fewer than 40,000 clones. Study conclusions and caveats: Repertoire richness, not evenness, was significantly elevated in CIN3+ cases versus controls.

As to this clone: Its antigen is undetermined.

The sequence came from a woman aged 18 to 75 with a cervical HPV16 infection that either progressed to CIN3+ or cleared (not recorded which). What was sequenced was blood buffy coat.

Incomplete CDR3 DNA: TGCAGCGTAAGACACCGGACAGGTTACAATGAG. It yields the protein CSVRHRTGYNE. The full-length CDR3 reads as CSVRHRTGYNEQFF. The chain carries TRBV29-1 and TRBJ2-1; 7 nucleotides match TRBD1. Sequencing ends 3 residues short of the CDR3 end; the germline J gene provides the rest. The CDR3 totals 14 residues. Germline CDR1 and CDR2: SQVTM and ANQGSEA. V shed 6 bases, J shed 4 bases, and the junction held 9 bases outside the gene matches.